The rows below give T cell receptor beta chains drawn from one sample of a study of cytomegalovirus exposure and HLA in healthy donors. Sequencing was performed with immunoSEQ multiplex PCR; in TCRdb, only in-frame clones are kept and a portion is missing. The sample holds around 150,000 clones; about four fifths are singletons and the top ten take approximately 1.1%. Sequencing was carried out using PBMCs. The receptors were gathered from a male donor in good health and CMV-seronegative. CDR3s include the opening cysteine and the closing phenylalanine or tryptophan. A D gene is named only where the DNA matches it firmly. Some rows mark clone size as missing; the rest say once, few, many or name a class of expanded clone.

V	D	J	size	CDR3	DNA
TRBV6-1	TRBD2	TRBJ2-1	-	CATGRENNEQFF	TGTGCCACTGGGAGGGAAAACAATGAGCAGTTCTTC
TRBV5-4	-	TRBJ2-1	few	CASSLGPNEQFF	TGTGCCAGCAGCTTGGGGCCCAATGAGCAGTTCTTC
TRBV4-2	-	TRBJ1-3	-	CASSQDLQVSGNTIYF	TGTGCCAGCAGCCAGGACCTACAGGTCTCTGGAAACACCATATATTTT
TRBV7-9	TRBD1	TRBJ1-4	few	CASRGTGGAEEKLFF	TGTGCCAGCAGGGGGACAGGGGGCGCAGAAGAAAAACTGTTTTTT
TRBV7-9	TRBD1	TRBJ1-5	few	CASSPDRGDQPQHF	TGTGCCAGCAGCCCGGACAGGGGCGATCAGCCCCAGCATTTT
TRBV7-9	TRBD1	TRBJ1-4	once	CASSWTGVGEKLFF	TGTGCCAGCAGCTGGACAGGGGTGGGTGAAAAACTGTTTTTT
TRBV18	TRBD2	TRBJ2-1	-	CASSPPQGLAGEYNEQFF	TGTGCCAGCTCACCACCGCAGGGACTAGCGGGGGAGTACAATGAGCAGTTCTTC
TRBV5-1	-	TRBJ1-5	-	CASSPEGQPQHF	TGCGCCAGCAGCCCGGAGGGCCAGCCCCAGCATTTT
TRBV9	TRBD1	TRBJ1-2	-	CASSVQTGNYGYTF	TGTGCCAGCAGCGTACAGACAGGGAACTATGGCTACACCTTC
TRBV6-1	-	TRBJ2-1	-	CASSDTQNYYNEQFF	TGTGCCAGCAGTGATACTCAGAACTACTACAATGAGCAGTTCTTC
TRBV7-9	TRBD1	TRBJ1-2	-	CASSTNRQGRDYGYTF	TGTGCCAGCAGCACCAACCGACAGGGGAGGGACTATGGCTACACCTTC
TRBV5-6	TRBD1	TRBJ2-1	-	CASSLDRGNEQFF	TGTGCCAGCAGCCTGGACAGGGGCAATGAGCAGTTCTTC
TRBV27	TRBD1	TRBJ1-6	-	CASSKGQGISPLHF	TGTGCCAGCAGTAAGGGACAGGGAATTTCACCCCTCCACTTT
TRBV7-9	-	TRBJ2-3	-	CASSLGTPRDTQYF	TGTGCCAGCAGCTTAGGGACTCCGAGGGATACGCAGTATTTT
TRBV7-2	-	TRBJ2-3	-	CASSSLWRVQTQYF	TGTGCCAGCAGCTCACTTTGGCGGGTTCAGACGCAGTATTTT
TRBV27	TRBD1	TRBJ1-4	-	CASSSAGTGGKLFF	TGTGCCAGCAGTTCTGCCGGGACAGGGGGTAAACTGTTTTTT
TRBV9	TRBD2	TRBJ2-3	-	CASSVAPAGGTDTQYF	TGTGCCAGCAGCGTAGCCCCAGCGGGGGGGACAGATACGCAGTATTTT
TRBV5-5	TRBD2	TRBJ2-3	-	CASSFKGLAGGITDTQYF	TGTGCCAGCAGCTTTAAGGGACTAGCGGGGGGGATCACAGATACGCAGTATTTT
TRBV5-1	TRBD2	TRBJ2-5	-	CASSSGLAEETQYF	TGCGCCAGCAGCTCGGGACTAGCCGAAGAGACCCAGTACTTC
TRBV27	TRBD2	TRBJ2-7	-	CASSRGLAGYEQYF	TGTGCCAGCTCGAGGGGACTAGCGGGATACGAGCAGTACTTC
TRBV14	-	TRBJ2-5	once	CASSQGAGALEETQYF	TGTGCCAGCAGCCAAGGGGCAGGGGCTCTGGAAGAGACCCAGTACTTC
TRBV7-2	-	TRBJ1-2	-	CASNPDRDGYTF	TGTGCCAGCAACCCGGACAGAGATGGCTACACCTTC
TRBV6-6	TRBD1	TRBJ1-5	-	CASSYGGQGMPQHF	TGTGCCAGCAGTTACGGCGGACAGGGGATGCCCCAGCATTTT
TRBV13	TRBD1	TRBJ2-3	-	CASRDEGTGTDTQYF	TGTGCCAGCAGAGACGAGGGGACAGGGACAGATACGCAGTATTTT
TRBV7-9	-	TRBJ2-7	-	CASSLGSRGEQYF	TGTGCCAGCAGCTTAGGATCCCGAGGGGAGCAGTACTTC
TRBV30	-	TRBJ1-1	-	CAWSVSGGTEAFF	TGTGCCTGGAGTGTATCCGGGGGCACTGAAGCTTTCTTT
TRBV6-1	-	TRBJ1-2	-	CAGESLPYGYTF	TGTGCCGGAGAGAGTCTCCCCTATGGCTACACCTTC
TRBV30	-	TRBJ1-5	-	CAGSDSQGNQPQHF	TGTGCCGGTTCAGATTCCCAGGGGAATCAGCCCCAGCATTTT
TRBV4-2	TRBD1	TRBJ2-7	-	CASSQGNRGTGTSYEQYF	TGTGCCAGCAGCCAAGGGAACAGGGGGACCGGTACTTCCTACGAGCAGTACTTC
TRBV4-2	-	TRBJ1-6	-	CASSPEGNWGSYNSPLHF	TGTGCCAGCAGCCCCGAGGGAAATTGGGGCTCCTATAATTCACCCCTCCACTTT
TRBV19	-	TRBJ2-5	-	CASSIRGTYQETQYF	TGTGCCAGTAGTATTCGGGGGACTTACCAAGAGACCCAGTACTTC
TRBV2	TRBD1	TRBJ1-6	-	CASSATGQDYSPLHF	TGTGCCAGCAGTGCAACGGGACAGGACTATTCACCCCTCCACTTT
TRBV27	TRBD2	TRBJ2-2	-	CASSSAGQAASGGNTGELFF	TGTGCCAGCAGTTCAGCTGGACAGGCCGCTAGCGGGGGGAACACCGGGGAGCTGTTTTTT